The rows below give T cell receptor beta chains drawn from one sample of a study of shared clonotypes between healthy human individuals. The protocol was immunoSEQ multiplex PCR, while the TCRdb copy is restricted to in-frame clones and leaves out a portion. The data show 1,400,000 or so clones, 98% seen once. Sequenced: naive CD4+ T cells sorted from blood. The receptors stem from a man younger than 45 in good health. Each CDR3 is given with its conserved first and last residue. D genes are given only for firm matches. Clone size is not always given. Where it is, it says once, few, many or a class for expanded clones.

TRBV6-5	TRBJ2-5	.	.	CASSYSWGRETQYF	TGTGCCAGCAGTTACTCCTGGGGCAGGGAGACCCAGTACTTC
TRBV7-3	TRBJ1-5	once	.	CASSLRPQHF	TGTGCCAGCAGCTTACGGCCCCAGCATTTT
TRBV4-3	TRBJ1-2	.	.	CASSQVSGAGYTF	TGCGCCAGCAGCCAAGTTTCAGGGGCCGGCTACACCTTC
TRBV2	TRBJ2-7	.	.	CASSPDYEQYF	TGTGCCAGCAGTCCCGATTACGAGCAGTACTTC
TRBV5-6	TRBJ2-1	.	TRBD1	CASSETVGTGVFNEQFF	TGTGCCAGCAGCGAAACTGTAGGGACAGGGGTTTTCAATGAGCAGTTCTTC
TRBV11-2	TRBJ2-7	.	TRBD1	CASSWGQVVSYEQYF	TGTGCCAGCAGCTGGGGACAGGTAGTATCCTACGAGCAGTACTTC
TRBV5-1	TRBJ2-3	.	TRBD1	CASSLHGTGGIYTDTQYF	TGCGCCAGCAGCTTGCACGGAACAGGGGGCATATACACAGATACGCAGTATTTT
TRBV5-5	TRBJ1-5	once	.	CASSGIGWSPQHF	TGTGCCAGCAGCGGAATAGGGTGGTCGCCCCAGCATTTT
TRBV15	TRBJ2-3	.	TRBD2	CATRAGRFGDTQYF	TGTGCCACCAGGGCCGGGAGGTTTGGAGATACGCAGTATTTT
TRBV11-2	TRBJ2-3	.	TRBD2	CASSSQTSGRDTQYF	TGTGCCAGCAGCTCACAGACTAGCGGACGAGATACGCAGTATTTT
TRBV7-6	TRBJ2-3	.	.	CASSLVPLGGGSTDTQYF	TGTGCCAGCAGCTTAGTCCCCTTAGGGGGAGGAAGCACAGATACGCAGTATTTT
TRBV19	TRBJ1-2	.	TRBD1	CASSPQGRLYGYTF	TGTGCCAGTAGTCCACAGGGGAGACTCTATGGCTACACCTTC
TRBV7-3	TRBJ2-1	.	.	CASSLTPGLSYNEQFF	TGTGCCAGCAGCTTAACCCCAGGCCTCTCCTACAATGAGCAGTTCTTC
TRBV4-3	TRBJ2-2	once	TRBD2	CASSPQWAGGTGELFF	TGCGCCAGCAGCCCCCAATGGGCGGGGGGCACCGGGGAGCTGTTTTTT
TRBV5-4	TRBJ2-2	.	TRBD1	CASSLVGTANTGELFF	TGTGCCAGCAGCTTGGTAGGGACAGCGAACACCGGGGAGCTGTTTTTT
TRBV7-9	TRBJ2-1	once	.	CASSLDGISLQFF	TGTGCCAGCAGCTTAGATGGTATCTCGTTGCAGTTCTTC
TRBV6-5	TRBJ2-7	.	.	CASSFAGEQYF	TGTGCCAGCAGCTTCGCGGGAGAGCAGTACTTC
TRBV7-2	TRBJ1-4	.	.	CASSQMTTNEKLFF	TGTGCCAGCAGCCAGATGACGACTAATGAAAAACTGTTTTTT
TRBV2	TRBJ2-7	.	TRBD2	CASRKGLAYDEQYF	TGTGCCAGCAGGAAAGGACTAGCGTACGACGAGCAGTACTTC
TRBV7-2	TRBJ2-3	.	.	CASSLKSAGPWATDTQYF	TGTGCCAGCAGCTTAAAGTCCGCGGGCCCATGGGCCACAGATACGCAGTATTTT
TRBV5-5	TRBJ2-5	.	TRBD1	CASSLGQGSWGSKETQYF	TGTGCCAGCAGCTTAGGACAGGGGAGTTGGGGTTCGAAAGAGACCCAGTACTTC
TRBV28	TRBJ2-3	.	TRBD2	CASSLVTSGSVGTDTQYF	TGTGCCAGCAGTTTAGTGACTAGCGGGTCCGTGGGCACAGATACGCAGTATTTT